This TCR beta chain was recovered during a study of T cells in Graves' hyperthyroidism and ophthalmopathy. Study as a whole: Peripheral blood was drawn at first diagnosis, prior to all treatment.

The source material, RNA transcripts, was used to amplify TCR beta CDR3 regions. With the HTBI primer set, the TCR CDR3 went through a first round of RT-PCR. TCRdb independently ran MiXCR on the multiplex PCR reads; one entry per CDR3 protein. The sample includes 450,000 to 600,000 distinct CDR3 sequences, around 13% of them seen just once. This clonotype has ten or more counts. Its antigen is not identified. Whole-study findings and limits: Blood also contained most expanded thyroid clonotypes above 0.001.

There are 18 residues in the CDR3. V shed 0 bases, J shed 6 bases, and the junction held 15 bases outside the gene matches. CDR1 and CDR2 (germline): SGHRS, YFSETQ. This rearrangement joins TRBV5-1 to TRBJ2-7, with TRBD2 matching 10 bases. This TCR came from a woman aged 40 to 50 with Graves' hyperthyroidism. Material: blood. Here the CDR3 reads CASSLVGLGAGGDSEQYF. The CDR3 DNA is TGCGCCAGCAGCTTGGTTGGCTTAGGAGCGGGAGGGGACAGCGAGCAGTACTTC. The variable domain in full, completed from reference TRBV5-1 and TRBJ2-7, reads KAGVTQTPRYLIKTRGQQVTLSCSPISGHRSVSWYQQTPGQGLQFLFEYFSETQRNKGNFPGRFSGRQFSNSRSEMNVSTLELGDSALYLCASSLVGLGAGGDSEQYFGPGTRLTVT.